Listed below are T cell receptor beta chains from one sample, sequenced in a study of shared clonotypes between healthy human individuals. TCRdb's table, derived via immunoSEQ multiplex PCR, lists solely in-frame clones and lacks some. The table records a few million clones, roughly nine tenths of them present only once. Sequencing was performed on naive CD4+ T cells sorted from blood. Source of these receptors: a young man in good health. CDR3s include the opening cysteine and the closing phenylalanine or tryptophan. The D gene is left open where the match is weak. For some rows the clone size is stated as once, few or many, or as a class when expanded; others skip it.

TRBJ2-1	TRBV7-2	.	TRBD2	TGTGCCAGCAGCTTAGTAGGGACTAGCGTATACAATGAGCAGTTCTTC	CASSLVGTSVYNEQFF
TRBJ2-2	TRBV10-3	few	.	TGTGCAACCTCAGTGGGGCTTAACACCGGGGAGCTGTTTTTT	CATSVGLNTGELFF
TRBJ2-3	TRBV6-1	.	.	TGTGCCAGCGGCACCGGGGGCCCGGGCACAGATACGCAGTATTTT	CASGTGGPGTDTQYF
TRBJ1-2	TRBV25-1	.	TRBD1	TGTGCCAGCAGTGACACAAAGGGACAGGGGGCCGAAGGCTACACCTTC	CASSDTKGQGAEGYTF
TRBJ2-7	TRBV6-6	.	.	TGTGCCAGCAGCGCAGGGGTTTACGAGCAGTACTTC	CASSAGVYEQYF
TRBJ1-5	TRBV11-2	.	.	TGTGCCAGCAGCTCCTCCTTGGTCAGGGGAGACCAGCCCCAGCATTTT	CASSSSLVRGDQPQHF
TRBJ2-3	TRBV6-1	.	.	TGTGCCAGCAGACTCAACACAGATACGCAGTATTTT	CASRLNTDTQYF
TRBJ1-5	TRBV6-6	.	TRBD1	TGTGCCAGCAGGACAGGGAACAGAGGGCCCCAGCATTTT	CASRTGNRGPQHF
TRBJ1-2	TRBV9	.	TRBD1	TGTGCCAGCAGTCGTAGTACAGGGGGGAGCTATGGCTACACCTTC	CASSRSTGGSYGYTF
TRBJ1-2	TRBV6-5	.	TRBD1	TGTGCCAGCAGTTACTCGGGACAGGGGATAAGTGGCTACACCTTC	CASSYSGQGISGYTF
TRBJ1-3	TRBV7-6	.	.	TGTGCCAGCAGCTTAGGATCACAGGTCACCTCTGGAAACACCATATATTTT	CASSLGSQVTSGNTIYF
TRBJ1-1	TRBV6-1	.	.	TGTGCCAGCAGTGGGTCAAGGGTACGCGCTTTCTTT	CASSGSRVRAFF
TRBJ2-7	TRBV6-1	.	.	TGTGCCAGCAGTTCGCGGGCTACCGAGCAGTACTTC	CASSSRATEQYF
TRBJ2-6	TRBV7-9	once	.	TGTGCCAGCAGCTTAGGAGCGGAGGAGAGGGTCGGGGCCAACGTCCTGACTTTC	CASSLGAEERVGANVLTF
TRBJ1-2	TRBV6-5	.	TRBD1	TGTGCCAGCAGTTACCGGGACAGGGGTTATGGCTACACCTTC	CASSYRDRGYGYTF
TRBJ1-6	TRBV5-4	.	.	TGTGCCAGCAGCTTGATAACGGATAATTCACCCCTCCACTTT	CASSLITDNSPLHF
TRBJ1-4	TRBV6-1	.	TRBD1	TGTGCCAGCAGTGCCCGGGACAGGGGGACTATTGGAACTAATGAAAAACTGTTTTTT	CASSARDRGTIGTNEKLFF
TRBJ2-7	TRBV7-9	.	.	TGTGCCAGCAGCTTAGGGCAGGGACGCTCCTACGAGCAGTACTTC	CASSLGQGRSYEQYF
TRBJ2-3	TRBV30	.	TRBD2	TGTGCCCTGGACGGGGGGGGAAATACGCAGTATTTT	CALDGGGNTQYF
TRBJ2-1	TRBV7-9	.	.	TGTGCCAGCAGCTTAGTCGCAGGCAATGAGCAGTTCTTC	CASSLVAGNEQFF
TRBJ2-1	TRBV2	.	TRBD1	TGTGCCAGCACCCGGGACAGGGGGCAGTGGGAGCAGTTCTTC	CASTRDRGQWEQFF
TRBJ2-7	TRBV6-5	.	TRBD1	TGTGCCAGCAGTTATCGACAGGGAGCCTACGAGCAGTACTTC	CASSYRQGAYEQYF
TRBJ2-7	TRBV30	.	TRBD2	TGTGCCTGGAGAAGACTAGCGGGGTTAGCCTACGAGCAGTACTTC	CAWRRLAGLAYEQYF
TRBJ2-7	TRBV6-5	.	TRBD1	TGTGCCAGCAGTTACTCGAAGGGACAGGGGGCCTACGAGCAGTACTTC	CASSYSKGQGAYEQYF
TRBJ1-3	TRBV18	.	TRBD1	TGTGCCAGCTCCTCACAGGGGGCGAATTCTGGAAACACCATATATTTT	CASSSQGANSGNTIYF
TRBJ2-5	TRBV2	.	.	TGTGCCAGCAGTGAAGGTGGGGCTAGTCAAGAGACCCAGTACTTC	CASSEGGASQETQYF
TRBJ2-1	TRBV15	.	.	TGTGCCACCAGCAGAGTGGGCGAAGGCTCCTACAATGAGCAGTTCTTC	CATSRVGEGSYNEQFF
TRBJ2-2	TRBV5-4	.	.	TGTGCCAGCAGTTTTAGACTGGTGGGGAACACCGGGGAGCTGTTTTTT	CASSFRLVGNTGELFF
TRBJ1-3	TRBV10-2	.	.	TGCGCCAGCGCTTCACAGGACTCTGGAAACACCATATATTTT	CASASQDSGNTIYF
TRBJ1-6	TRBV6-6	.	.	TGTGCCAGCAGCTCCAATTCACCCCTCCACTTT	CASSSNSPLHF
TRBJ2-1	TRBV15	.	.	TGTGCCACCAGCAGAGATCTGTGGGGGGACACAATCTACAATGAGCAGTTCTTC	CATSRDLWGDTIYNEQFF
TRBJ1-4	TRBV27	.	TRBD1	TGTGCCAGTAGCCTCAGGGGGAAAAGTGAAAAACTGTTTTTT	CASSLRGKSEKLFF
TRBJ2-1	TRBV9	once	TRBD1	TGTGCCAGCAGCGCGAGAACAGGGGTTGAGCAGTTCTTC	CASSARTGVEQFF
TRBJ2-7	TRBV2	.	.	TGTGCCAGCAGGAGAGGCTACGAGCAGTACTTC	CASRRGYEQYF
TRBJ2-7	TRBV7-2	.	TRBD2	TGTGCCAGCAGATGGGAGGGGAGGGACGAGCAGTACTTC	CASRWEGRDEQYF
TRBJ1-1	TRBV5-5	few	.	TGTGCCAGCAGCTTGGAGGGGAACACTGAAGCTTTCTTT	CASSLEGNTEAFF
TRBJ2-3	TRBV18	.	.	TGTGCCAGCTCACCGGGGGCCAGAGACACAGATACGCAGTATTTT	CASSPGARDTDTQYF
TRBJ2-2	TRBV10-3	.	TRBD2	TGTGCCATCAGTGAGCAACCAGCGGGGGTGAACACCGGGGAGCTGTTTTTT	CAISEQPAGVNTGELFF
TRBJ2-7	TRBV18	.	.	TGTGCCAGCTCACCACTCAACAGCTACGAGCAGTACTTC	CASSPLNSYEQYF
TRBJ1-2	TRBV28	.	TRBD1	TGTGCCAGCTTGTACGGGACAGGGGGCGCGAGGGGCTACACCTTC	CASLYGTGGARGYTF
TRBJ1-5	TRBV18	few	.	TGTGCCAGCTCACCGGGTAAAGGCGGGTATCAGCCCCAGCATTTT	CASSPGKGGYQPQHF
TRBJ2-1	TRBV19	.	TRBD2	TGTGCCAGTAGTATAAGTCCTAGCGGGGTCCCGCTATACAATGAGCAGTTCTTC	CASSISPSGVPLYNEQFF
TRBJ1-2	TRBV28	.	.	TGTGCCAGCAACCGTCCCCCTACTGAGCATGGCTACACCTTC	CASNRPPTEHGYTF
TRBJ1-5	TRBV6-1	few	.	TGTGCCAGCAGTGAAGGGGGGAGAGGTCAGCCCCAGCATTTT	CASSEGGRGQPQHF
TRBJ2-2	TRBV2	few	TRBD2	TGTGCCAGTACTAGCGGGAGAAACACCGGGGAGCTGTTTTTT	CASTSGRNTGELFF
TRBJ1-1	TRBV9	once	.	TGTGCCAGCAGCCCCCGGGAGGCCACTGAAGCTTTCTTT	CASSPREATEAFF
TRBJ1-3	TRBV29-1	.	.	TGCAGCGGTGCGGAGGGGACCTCTGGAAACACCATATATTTT	CSGAEGTSGNTIYF
TRBJ2-3	TRBV6-1	.	TRBD2	TGTGCCAGCAGTGTGCTAGCGGGAGAACCAGATACGCAGTATTTT	CASSVLAGEPDTQYF
TRBJ2-1	TRBV6-1	few	TRBD2	TGTGCCAGCAGTAAGAGCGGGAACACCTACAATGAGCAGTTCTTC	CASSKSGNTYNEQFF
TRBJ2-2	TRBV7-9	.	TRBD1	TGTGCCAGCAGCATAACACAGGGGGCTAGGGAGCTGTTTTTT	CASSITQGARELFF
TRBJ1-5	TRBV19	.	.	TGTGCCGCCCAGGATGGGATGGGTTTCAATCAGCCCCAGCATTTT	CAAQDGMGFNQPQHF
TRBJ2-7	TRBV5-1	.	TRBD2	TGCGCCAGCAGCTTGGGAGCGGGAGGCTCCTACGAGCAGTACTTC	CASSLGAGGSYEQYF
TRBJ1-6	TRBV9	.	.	TGTGCCAGCAGTGGCCCGGTTCCCAATTCACCCCTCCACTTT	CASSGPVPNSPLHF